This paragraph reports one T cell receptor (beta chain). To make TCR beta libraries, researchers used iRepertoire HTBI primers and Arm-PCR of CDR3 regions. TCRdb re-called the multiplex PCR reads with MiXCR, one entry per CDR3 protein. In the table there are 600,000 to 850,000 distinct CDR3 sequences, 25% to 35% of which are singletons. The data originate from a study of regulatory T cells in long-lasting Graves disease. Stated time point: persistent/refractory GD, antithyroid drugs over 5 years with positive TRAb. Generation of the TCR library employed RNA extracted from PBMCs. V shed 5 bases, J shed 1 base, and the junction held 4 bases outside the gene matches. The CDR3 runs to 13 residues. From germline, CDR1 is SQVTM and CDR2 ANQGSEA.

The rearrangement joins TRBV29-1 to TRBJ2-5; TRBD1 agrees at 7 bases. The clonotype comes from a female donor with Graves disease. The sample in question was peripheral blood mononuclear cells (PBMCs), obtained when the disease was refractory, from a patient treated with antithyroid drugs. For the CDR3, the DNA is TGCAGCGTTAGGAACAGGGGCCAAGAGACCCAGTACTTC. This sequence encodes CSVRNRGQETQYF.